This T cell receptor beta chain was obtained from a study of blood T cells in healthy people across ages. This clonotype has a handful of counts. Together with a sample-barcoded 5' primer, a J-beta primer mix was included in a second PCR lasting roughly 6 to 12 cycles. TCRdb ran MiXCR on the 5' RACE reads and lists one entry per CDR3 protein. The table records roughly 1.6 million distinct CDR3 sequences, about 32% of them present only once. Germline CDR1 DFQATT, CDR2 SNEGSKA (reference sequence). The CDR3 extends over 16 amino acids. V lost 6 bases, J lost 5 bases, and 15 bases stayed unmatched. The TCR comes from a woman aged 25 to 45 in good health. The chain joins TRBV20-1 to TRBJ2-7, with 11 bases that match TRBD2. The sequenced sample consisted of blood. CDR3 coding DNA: TGCAGTGCAGGGGGGGGGACTAGCGGAAGGGTAAACGAGCAGTACTTC. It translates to CSAGGGTSGRVNEQYF.